The source of this TCR beta chain is a study of blood T cell repertoires in COVID-19. The count of this clone is one. The CDR3 sequence is 13 residues long. Germline V lookup: CDR1 LGHDT, CDR2 YNNKEL (reference sequence). V lost 0 bases, J lost 5 bases, and 7 bases lay in between. While infection was still active, Seattle patients were enrolled and then followed longitudinally. The repertoire was sequenced with immunoSEQ multiplex PCR; TCRdb's copy has only in-frame clones and lacks some. The top ten hold around 40% of the sample, which has about 50,000 clones, 75% to 90% seen once. The TCR comes from a woman between 55 and 75 years old with COVID-19, enrolled during active disease. The specimen sequenced was peripheral blood. The J gene is TRBJ1-1, the V gene TRBV3-1 (or the pseudogene TRBV3-2), with D maybe TRBD1 (5 bases). CDR3 protein: CASSQDGGTEAFF. DNA for the CDR3: TGTGCCAGCAGCCAAGACGGGGGGACTGAAGCTTTCTTT.